A selection of T cell receptor beta chains follows, all from one sample in a study of CD8 T cells in Susac syndrome. TCRdb reprocessed the immunoSEQ multiplex PCR reads with MiXCR, giving one entry per CDR3 protein. Here the sample spans tens of thousands of distinct CDR3 sequences, about 96% being singletons. Sequenced material: CD8+ T cells from PBMCs. These TCRs come from a human donor with Susac syndrome. The CDR3 runs from the conserved cysteine through the conserved F or W. Each record gives: D gene, V gene, J gene, clone size, CDR3 protein, CDR3 DNA. The D gene is left open where the match is weak. Rows give clone size only sometimes, using once, few, many, or a class for an expanded clone.

>-|TRBV5-6|TRBJ1-6|-
CASSFRTVSSYNSPLHF
TGTGCCAGCAGCTTTCGCACTGTGAGCTCCTATAATTCACCCCTCCACTTT
>-|TRBV7-9|TRBJ1-3|-
CASSFGAPGNTIYF
TGTGCCAGCAGCTTTGGTGCCCCTGGAAACACCATATATTTT
>-|TRBV25-1|TRBJ2-1|-
CASSPWGAGNEQFF
TGTGCCAGCAGCCCTTGGGGAGCTGGGAATGAGCAGTTCTTC
>-|TRBV2|TRBJ2-5|-
CASSGEETQYF
TGTGCCAGCAGTGGGGAAGAGACCCAGTACTTC
>-|TRBV7-9|TRBJ1-6|-
CATILYEILLHF
TGTGCCACCATCCTCTATGAGATCCTACTCCACTTT
>-|TRBV15|TRBJ1-4|-
CATSRDYSPSSNEKLFF
TGTGCCACCAGCAGAGATTATTCGCCCAGCTCCAATGAAAAACTGTTTTTT
>-|TRBV5-6|TRBJ2-2|-
CASSVVRGRGGELFF
TGTGCCAGCAGCGTTGTAAGGGGGAGAGGCGGGGAGCTGTTTTTT
>-|TRBV4-1|TRBJ1-1|-
CASSPAAANTEAFF
TGCGCCAGCAGCCCGGCCGCGGCGAACACTGAAGCTTTCTTT
>-|TRBV6-6|TRBJ1-2|-
CASSYSRGGKDGYTF
TGTGCCAGCAGTTACTCTCGCGGGGGCAAGGACGGCTACACCTTC
>-|TRBV20-1|TRBJ1-3|-
CSAATDLSGNTIYF
TGCAGTGCCGCCACTGATCTCTCTGGAAACACCATATATTTT
>-|TRBV10-2|TRBJ2-3|-
CASSDHVAGRMGTDTQYF
TGCGCCAGCAGCGACCACGTGGCGGGGAGGATGGGCACAGATACGCAGTATTTT
>-|TRBV20-1|TRBJ2-1|-
CSARPQENPYNEQFF
TGCAGTGCTAGACCACAGGAGAATCCCTACAATGAGCAGTTCTTC
>-|TRBV30|TRBJ2-2|-
CALETQTNTGELFF
TGTGCCCTGGAGACCCAGACTAACACCGGGGAGCTGTTTTTT
>-|TRBV5-1|TRBJ2-1|-
CASSLGTANEQFF
TGCGCCAGCAGCTTGGGGACAGCCAATGAGCAGTTCTTC
>-|TRBV9|TRBJ2-1|once
CASSVGGPSSYNEQFF
TGTGCCAGCAGCGTAGGGGGACCTAGCTCCTACAATGAGCAGTTCTTC
>TRBD1|TRBV4-3|TRBJ1-6|-
CASSQSRGTDNSPLHF
TGCGCCAGCAGCCAGTCAAGGGGGACAGATAATTCACCCCTCCACTTT
>-|TRBV12-3/TRBV12-4|TRBJ1-5|-
CASSLAGWEPEGQPQHF
TGTGCCAGCAGTTTAGCTGGTTGGGAGCCGGAAGGTCAGCCCCAGCATTTT
>TRBD1|TRBV29-1|TRBJ1-2|-
CSVEVVQGSYGYTF
TGCAGCGTTGAAGTCGTACAGGGGAGCTATGGCTACACCTTC
>TRBD1|TRBV20-1|TRBJ2-7|-
CSARDPDRGQTEQYF
TGCAGTGCTAGAGACCCTGACAGGGGACAAACTGAGCAGTACTTC
>-|TRBV23-1|TRBJ2-7|-
CASSQLKGTPSYEQYF
TGCGCCAGCAGTCAATTGAAGGGGACTCCCTCCTACGAGCAGTACTTC
>TRBD1|TRBV5-1|TRBJ1-2|-
CASSPGQARAYGYTF
TGCGCCAGCAGCCCGGGACAGGCCCGAGCCTATGGCTACACCTTC
>TRBD1|TRBV18|TRBJ2-7|-
CASSSQQGAHEQYF
TGTGCCAGCTCGTCCCAACAGGGGGCCCACGAGCAGTACTTC